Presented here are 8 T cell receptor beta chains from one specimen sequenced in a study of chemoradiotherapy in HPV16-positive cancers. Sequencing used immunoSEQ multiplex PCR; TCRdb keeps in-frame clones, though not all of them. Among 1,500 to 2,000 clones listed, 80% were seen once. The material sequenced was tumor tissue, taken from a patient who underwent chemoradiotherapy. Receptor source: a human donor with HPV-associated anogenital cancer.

The CDR3 DNA reads as TGCGCCAGCAGCTACGCAGGGGGCGAATCACCCCTCCACTTT. This translates into CASSYAGGESPLHF. The chain has TRBV5-1 and TRBJ1-6; TRBD1 aligns across 8 bases. V gave up 3 bases and J gave up 10 bases; unmatched junction bases: 6. Germline assignment: CDR1 SGHRS and CDR2 YFSETQ. This CDR3 has 14 residues.

The CDR3 is CASSLGTGIADEKLFF. CDR3 DNA sequence: TGCGCCAGCAGCCTAGGGACAGGGATAGCCGATGAAAAACTGTTTTTT. The chain employs TRBV5-1 and TRBJ1-4; 9 bases map to TRBD1. In germline, CDR1 is SGHRS, CDR2 YFSETQ. This CDR3 has 16 amino acids. V shed 4 bases, J shed 6 bases, and the junction held 10 bases outside the gene matches.

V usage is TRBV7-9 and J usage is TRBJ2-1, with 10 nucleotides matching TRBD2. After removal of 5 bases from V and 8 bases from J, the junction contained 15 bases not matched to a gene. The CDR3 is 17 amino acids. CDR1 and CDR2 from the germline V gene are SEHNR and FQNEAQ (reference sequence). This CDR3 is CASSLAPSSGSVDEQFF. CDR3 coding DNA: TGTGCCAGCAGCCTCGCGCCCTCTAGCGGGAGTGTGGATGAGCAGTTCTTC.

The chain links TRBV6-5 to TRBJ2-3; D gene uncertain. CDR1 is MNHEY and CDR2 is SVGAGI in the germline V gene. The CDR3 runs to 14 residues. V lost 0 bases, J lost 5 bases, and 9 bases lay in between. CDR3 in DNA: TGTGCCAGCAGTTACTCGAATTTTCAAGATACGCAGTATTTT. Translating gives CASSYSNFQDTQYF.

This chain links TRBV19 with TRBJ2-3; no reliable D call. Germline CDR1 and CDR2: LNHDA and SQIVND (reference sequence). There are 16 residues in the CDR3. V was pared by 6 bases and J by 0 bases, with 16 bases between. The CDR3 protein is CASRRHAQHSTDTQYF. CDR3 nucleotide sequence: TGTGCCAGTAGACGACATGCACAGCATAGCACAGATACGCAGTATTTT.

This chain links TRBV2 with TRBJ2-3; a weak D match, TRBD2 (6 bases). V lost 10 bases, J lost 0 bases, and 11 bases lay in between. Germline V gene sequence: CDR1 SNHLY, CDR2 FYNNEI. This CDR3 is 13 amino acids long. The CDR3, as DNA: TGTGCCACCTTAGCGGAAAGCACAGATACGCAGTATTTT. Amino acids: CATLAESTDTQYF. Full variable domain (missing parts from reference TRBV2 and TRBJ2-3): EPEVTQTPSHQVTQMGQEVILRCVPISNHLYFYWYRQILGQKVEFLVSFYNNEISEKSEIFDDQFSVERPDGSNFTLKIRSTKLEDSAMYFCATLAESTDTQYFGPGTRLTVL.

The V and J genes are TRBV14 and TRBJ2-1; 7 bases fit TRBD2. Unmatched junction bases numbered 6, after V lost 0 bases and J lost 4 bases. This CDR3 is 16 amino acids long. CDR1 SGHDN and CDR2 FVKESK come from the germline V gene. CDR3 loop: CASSQETSYQYNEQFF. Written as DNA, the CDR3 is TGTGCCAGCAGCCAAGAGACTAGCTACCAATACAATGAGCAGTTCTTC.

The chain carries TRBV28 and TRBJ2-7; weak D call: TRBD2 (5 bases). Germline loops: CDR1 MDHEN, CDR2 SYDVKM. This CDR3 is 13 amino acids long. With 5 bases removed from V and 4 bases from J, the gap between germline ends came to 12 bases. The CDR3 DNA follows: TGTGCCAGCAGTCCTGAGTGGACTTACGAGCAGTACTTC. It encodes CASSPEWTYEQYF.